This T cell receptor (beta chain) was recorded in a study of blood T cells in healthy people across ages. PCR was performed a second time for about 7 to 12 cycles using a sample-barcoded 5' primer and a J-beta primer mix. TCRdb fed the 5' RACE reads into MiXCR, producing one record per CDR3 protein. This table holds about 970,000 distinct CDR3 sequences, roughly half found once. Looked up from germline, CDR1 is SEHNR and CDR2 is FQNEAQ (reference sequence). CDR3 size: 15 residues. V lost 1 base and J lost 1, with 10 bases in between. The gene calls are TRBV7-9 and TRBJ2-5; D unclear. This receptor was identified in a woman aged 55 to 70 in good health. The sequenced material came from blood. The CDR3: CASSLEGRPQETQYF. For the CDR3, the DNA is TGTGCCAGCAGCTTAGAGGGCAGACCCCAAGAGACCCAGTACTTC.